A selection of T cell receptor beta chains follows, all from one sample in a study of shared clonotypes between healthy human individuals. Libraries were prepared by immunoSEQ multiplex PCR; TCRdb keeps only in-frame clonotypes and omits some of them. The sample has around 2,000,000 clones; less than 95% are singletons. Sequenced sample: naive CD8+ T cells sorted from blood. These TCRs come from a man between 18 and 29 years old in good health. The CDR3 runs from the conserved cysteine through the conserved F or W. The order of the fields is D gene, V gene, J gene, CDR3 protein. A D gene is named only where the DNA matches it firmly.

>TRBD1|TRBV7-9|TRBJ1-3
CASRESGDSNSGNTIYF
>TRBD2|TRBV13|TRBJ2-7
CASSSADGTSGGPGWEQYF
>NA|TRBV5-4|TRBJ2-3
CASSPKSTDTQYF
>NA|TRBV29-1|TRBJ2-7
CSVRGGTSSYEQYF
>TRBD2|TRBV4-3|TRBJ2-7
CASSQELAGNEQYF
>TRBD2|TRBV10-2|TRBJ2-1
CASGGLAGAYNEQFF
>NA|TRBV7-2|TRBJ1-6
CASSLEAGGSPLHF
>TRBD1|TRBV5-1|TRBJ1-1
CASSLGTGAEAFF
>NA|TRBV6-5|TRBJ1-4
CASSSIGGPNEKLFF
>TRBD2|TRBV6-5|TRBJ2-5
CASSYGAPGGSKTQYF
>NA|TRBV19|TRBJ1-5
CASSPWGAYNQPQHF
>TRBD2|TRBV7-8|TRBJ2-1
CASSPYELAGGRGNEQFF
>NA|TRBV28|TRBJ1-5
CASSSSETLYSNQPQHF
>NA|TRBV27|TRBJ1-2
CASSLSANYGYTF
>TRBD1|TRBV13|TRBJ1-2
CASSSTPGQWVGYTF
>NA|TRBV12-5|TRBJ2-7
CASGSLPTPYEQYF
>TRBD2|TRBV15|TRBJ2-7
CATSEGLAGEWEQYF
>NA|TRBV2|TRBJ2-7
CASSGTGTYEQYF
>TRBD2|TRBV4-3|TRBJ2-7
CASSQETYGGESYEQYF
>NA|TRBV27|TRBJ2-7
CASSLLGHSYEQYF
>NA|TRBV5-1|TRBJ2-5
CASSPHRDIQETQYF
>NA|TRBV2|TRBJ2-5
CASTQLTDAIGTQYF
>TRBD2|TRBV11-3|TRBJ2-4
CASSRRTSGTLLAKNIQYF